The sequence of this TCR beta chain was determined in a study of identical twins. On this clonotype: Its antigen is as yet unknown.

Using its own MiXCR run on the 5' RACE reads, TCRdb lists one record per CDR3 protein. The repertoire holds some 500,000 distinct CDR3 sequences, with 13% to 15% as singletons. Study-wide results and caveats: Invariant MAIT and iNKT cells could partly confound zero-insertion analyses. For cord blood, abundant beta clonotypes had fewer insertions, unlike memory repertoires, which showed none. Researchers reported weaker excess twin sharing in beta out-of-frame sequences.

This sample was shared with a second study, whose subject was yellow fever vaccine responses in identical twins. That study adds: Twin vaccine T cell responses reportedly seemed partly convergent, partly personalized.

The sequenced sample was CD4+ T cells sorted from blood. The receptor comes from a woman aged 18-29 years in good health.

CDR3 sequence (DNA): TGTGCCAGCAGTTTCCGTCCGACAGACCAACTCAGCTCCTATAATTCACCCCTCCACTTT. This gives the protein CASSFRPTDQLSSYNSPLHF. The gene calls are TRBV27 and TRBJ1-6; D may be TRBD1 (5 bases). The CDR3 is 20 amino acids. Trimming removed 3 bases at V and 0 bases at J, with 21 bases between. The germline V gene encodes CDR1 MNHEY and CDR2 SMNVEV (reference sequence).